The sequence of this TCR beta chain was determined in a study of blood T cells in healthy people across ages. Study-level results: Age advanced and TCR beta diversity per million T cells fell, roughly linearly.

The individuals who served as donors were healthy Caucasians living in Russia, aged about 6 to 90. With a J-beta primer mix and a sample-barcoded 5' primer, a second PCR ran 7 to 11 cycles. Template switching added a 12-random-nucleotide identifier to every cDNA molecule. MiXCR was run by TCRdb on the 5' RACE reads, yielding one entry per CDR3 protein. Of 1.4 million to 1.5 million distinct CDR3 sequences detected, approximately 38% appear once; the ten largest clones hold approximately 7.9%. Between the trimmed V and J ends, which lost 1 base and 5 bases, there was a span of 7 bases. The CDR3 totals 13 residues. Germline CDR1 is ENHRY and CDR2 is SYGVKD. This clonotype was seen many times. Its antigen is currently unknown.

The origin of this receptor is a woman aged 18-29 years in good health. The sample was blood. The V gene is TRBV10-3, the J gene TRBJ2-3; D is perhaps TRBD1 or TRBD2 (5 bases each). CDR3 sequence: CAISELGVDTQYF. The CDR3 coding sequence is TGTGCCATCAGTGAGTTGGGGGTAGATACGCAGTATTTT.